This TCR beta chain derives from a study of blood T cells in healthy people across ages (dated by TCRdb to the mid-2010s). Looking at the study overall: In model experiments, template switching captured about one uniquely barcoded TCR beta cDNA molecule for every two T cells. Four age groups were formed from the donors: young (average approximately 15 years), middle-aged (more than 35), aged (under 70) and long-lived (more than 75). To avoid experimental bias, donors of different ages were spread randomly across the sequencing lanes. Using deep sequencing normalized with unique cDNA molecular identifiers, the study measured how TCR beta repertoire diversity changes with age. Two additional independent replicas of 1 million unique cDNA reads from the same blood draw were analyzed for two donors (one aged 18 to 29 and one aged 80 or older). Points the paper makes about the study in general: Observed TCR beta diversity per million T cells fell roughly linearly with age, and a significant reduction was already apparent by age around 36. Compared with the aged group, the long-lived group had more naive CD4+ T cells, fewer expanded clones and increased TCR diversity, suggesting age selection. A strong correlation was found between observed TCR beta diversity and the percentage of naive T cells measured by flow cytometry. Because donor CMV infection status was unknown, age-related changes in expanded clonotypes were potentially confounded. Estimates of total diversity based on one million sequenced T cells were regarded as lower bounds and as underestimates. Conclusive comparison of naive and antigen-experienced compartments was prevented by the profiling of bulk unsorted PBMCs.

The method was 5' RACE. TCRdb shows the sequencer as Illumina HiSeq 2500. A second roughly 6 to 11 cycle PCR used a sample-barcoded 5' primer and a J-beta primer mix. A unique molecular identifier was introduced onto each TCR beta cDNA molecule by a template-switch 5' adaptor carrying 12 random nucleotides. Each sample yielded at least 2.5 million CDR3-containing paired-end reads. First-strand cDNA was synthesized from all RNA with the Mint cDNA synthesis kit, primed by a TRBC-specific oligonucleotide. All cDNA was treated with uracil-DNA glycosylase and then went through a first 18-cycle PCR with the universal primers M1SS and BC2_uni_R. Regarding the original processing steps: For normalization, 1 million high-quality reads were randomly selected from each sample, with every read carrying a distinct molecular identifier. Instead of being binned into consensus sequences, reads that shared molecular identifiers were thrown out. MiTCR, with a Q25 quality threshold and the strictest error-elimination algorithm, was used for CDR3 identification, clonotype clustering and error correction. A nonparametric unseen species model with Euler transformation was used to estimate lower-bound total TCR beta diversity. TCRdb reprocessing: public reads trimmed at Q25 with fastp, clones called with MiXCR, in-frame beta chains kept. Each CDR3 protein gets just one entry, which takes the most common genes and DNA from the rows behind it. These V and J calls are TCRdb output, not the study's own analysis. The sample contains more than 800,000 distinct CDR3 sequences, 25% to 30% of them found a single time. Jointly, the top ten make up 17% of the sample.

Regarding this clonotype: Its antigen is unknown. Base quality data are lacking; no much larger clone is found one base away.

The approximately 39 donors, aged about 6 to 95 years, were systemically healthy Caucasian individuals from Russia. Approximately 9.3 milliliters of peripheral blood were drawn from each donor into EDTA-treated Vacutainer tubes. PBMCs were isolated by Ficoll-Paque density-gradient centrifugation, with at least 7 million obtained per sample. Trizol reagent was used to extract total RNA from the PBMCs, yielding at least 5.5 micrograms per sample. Naive CD45RAhigh/CD27high T cell percentages were measured by flow cytometry on a PBMC aliquot from every donor. This clonotype was sampled from a woman aged 80 or over in good health. Sequencing input: blood.

CDR3 loop: CSAPPGDNEQFF. The sequenced DNA is TGCAGTGCCCCCCCGGGAGACAATGAGCAGTTCTTC. The chain is encoded by TRBV20-1 joined to TRBJ2-1, with TRBD2 tentatively as D gene (6 bases match). CDR1 and CDR2 (DFQATT, SNEGSKA) derive from the germline V gene (reference sequence). A distance of 11 bases separates the germline ends of V and J, which lose 6 bases and 5 bases respectively. The CDR3 spans 12 residues, from the cysteine through the phenylalanine. The read is trimmed to its CDR3 DNA, 36 bases read in frame from base 1.